The source of this T cell receptor (beta chain) is a study of blood T cell repertoires in COVID-19. Study as a whole: The cDNA or gDNA used as material had been derived from T cells, B-cell-depleted T cells, or PBMCs.

The authors' processing: Estimates of nucleated cell counts were drawn from the amplification of reference gene primers. Data came from immunoSEQ multiplex PCR; TCRdb stores just in-frame clones and leaves some out. The V and J calls and clone size come from that table; D and trimming were worked out from the DNA. The repertoire consists of under 200,000 clones, with around 90% occurring once and the leading ten covering roughly 4.5%. V shed 7 bases, J shed 3 bases, and the junction held 13 bases outside the gene matches. Germline V gene data show CDR1 as SEHNR and CDR2 as FQNEAQ (reference sequence). This CDR3 is 16 amino acids long.

This rearrangement joins TRBV7-9 to TRBJ2-7; TRBD2 agrees at 9 bases. This TCR was recovered from a young man with COVID-19, enrolled during active disease. Sequencing was carried out using peripheral blood. The CDR3 loop is CASTLLVTSGDYEQYF. The CDR3 region has the DNA TGTGCCAGCACCCTCCTTGTGACTAGCGGTGACTACGAGCAGTACTTC.